The next 18 T cell receptor beta chains were all read from a single sample in a study of Ad26.COV2.S vaccination and SARS-CoV-2 variants. The method was immunoSEQ multiplex PCR; TCRdb's version includes in-frame clones alone and lacks a portion of them. The sample includes about 280,000 clones, about 90% seen only once; the top ten take under 4%. The treatment denotes: 19 received Ad26.COV2.S at low or high dose, single or two shots; 5 received placebo; per-sample allocation not given. Sample collection was performed on day 63 after the first vaccine or placebo injection. This specimen was peripheral blood, taken in a trial of Ad26.COV2.S vaccine versus placebo. The receptors originated from a person between 18 and 65 years old who received the Ad26.COV2.S COVID-19 vaccine or a placebo.

J is TRBJ2-5 and V is TRBV5-1; 8 bases map to TRBD2. Germline V lookup: CDR1 SGHRS, CDR2 YFSETQ. V was pared by 4 bases and J by 4 bases, with 9 bases of the junction left unmatched. This CDR3 has 15 amino acids. The CDR3 sequence: CASSPRTSRGETQYF. The CDR3 bases are TGCGCCAGCAGCCCGCGGACTAGCCGTGGAGAGACCCAGTACTTC.

A word on this clone: Other nucleotide sequences from this sample produce the same CDR3. This chain links TRBV5-4 with TRBJ2-7; no reliable D call. Germline V lookup: CDR1 SGHNT, CDR2 YYREEE (reference sequence). The CDR3 loop spans 13 amino acids. V was cut by 1 base and J by 3 bases, with 8 bases left in between. The CDR3 DNA is TGTGCCAGCAGCTTGAGAGACGGCTACGAGCAGTACTTC. Amino acid sequence: CASSLRDGYEQYF.

The chain employs TRBV28 and TRBJ2-2, with D tentatively TRBD1 or TRBD2 (5 bases each). V lost 1 base and J lost 3, with 18 bases in between. Germline values: CDR1 MDHEN, CDR2 SYDVKM. The CDR3 has 18 amino acids. As DNA, the CDR3 is TGTGCCAGCAGTTTATTAAGGCAGGGAGTGGTGGACACCGGGGAGCTGTTTTTT. It translates to CASSLLRQGVVDTGELFF.

The chain links TRBV13 to TRBJ1-1, with D possibly matching TRBD1 (5 bases). Germline CDR1 reads PRHDT; CDR2 reads FYEKMQ (reference sequence). The CDR3 has 16 residues. V shed 5 bases and J shed 4 bases, with 20 bases lying between them. The CDR3 loop is CASSHLFGADGTEAFF. CDR3 bases: TGTGCCAGCAGCCACCTCTTTGGGGCGGACGGCACTGAAGCTTTCTTT.

This chain uses TRBV19 with TRBJ1-2; 9 bases map to TRBD1. The CDR3 sequence is 18 residues long. V trimming: 4 bases; J trimming: 5 bases; junction bases outside the gene matches: 17. Germline CDR1 reads LNHDA; CDR2 reads SQIVND (reference sequence). The CDR3 is CASSKLRDRERWMYGYTF. CDR3 DNA: TGTGCCAGTAGTAAGTTACGGGACAGGGAGCGTTGGATGTATGGCTACACCTTC.

The J gene is TRBJ1-1, the V gene TRBV30, with 7 bases lining up with TRBD1. From germline, CDR1 is GTSNPN and CDR2 SVGIG (reference sequence). The CDR3 sequence is 12 residues long. Trimming removed 2 bases from V and 5 bases from J; junction bases left unmatched: 2. CDR3 coding DNA: TGTGCCTGGAGTTCAGGGGGGACTGAAGCTTTCTTT. Translated, it gives CAWSSGGTEAFF.

The chain uses TRBV5-1 and TRBJ2-3; 9 positions match TRBD2. The V and J ends lost 4 bases and 0 bases, in that order; junction bases with no gene match: 3. The germline CDR1 and CDR2 sequences are SGHRS and YFSETQ. This CDR3 spans 15 amino acids. CDR3 bases: TGCGCCAGCAGCCCAGGGACTAGCAGCACAGATACGCAGTATTTT. The encoded protein is CASSPGTSSTDTQYF.

The chain combines TRBV30 with TRBJ1-2, with D uncertain. The V end lost 0 bases, the J end lost 1 base, and 6 bases lay between the germline ends. The CDR3 length is 13 residues. CDR1 is GTSNPN, CDR2 SVGIG, per germline (reference sequence). CDR3 nucleotides: TGTGCCTGGAGTGTACAAGATAACTATGGCTACACCTTC. Translation gives CAWSVQDNYGYTF.

The chain recombines TRBV7-8 with TRBJ1-2; D possibly corresponds to TRBD1 (5 bases). Trimming removed 0 bases from V and 0 bases from J, with 11 bases in between. Germline CDR1 is SGHVS and CDR2 is FQNEAQ. The CDR3 is made up of 16 amino acids. In DNA form, the CDR3 reads TGTGCCAGCAGCTTAGCGTGGGGCGGTGCTAACTATGGCTACACCTTC. This codes for CASSLAWGGANYGYTF.

CDR3 sequence reads: CASSLSYSDGPRETQYF. CDR3 nucleotide sequence: TGTGCCAGCAGCTTGTCTTACTCGGACGGCCCGAGGGAGACCCAGTACTTC. The chain has TRBV5-8 and TRBJ2-5; D unresolved. From germline, CDR1 is SGHTS and CDR2 YDEGEE. This CDR3 is 17 amino acids long. Trimming took off 1 base at V and 5 bases at J, with 21 bases between the two ends.

V usage is TRBV20-1 and J usage is TRBJ1-2; maybe TRBD1 (6 bases). Trimming took off 7 bases at V and 4 bases at J, with 10 bases between the two ends. CDR3 length: 11 amino acids. The V gene's germline CDR1 is DFQATT and CDR2 SNEGSKA (reference sequence). The CDR3 DNA is TGCAGTGTAGGACAGTCCTATGGCTACACCTTC. Protein product: CSVGQSYGYTF.

J is TRBJ2-7 and V is TRBV27; D might be TRBD1 or TRBD2, each matching 6 bases. The V end lost 0 bases, the J end lost 7 bases, and 10 bases lay between the germline ends. This CDR3 is built from 13 residues. Looked up from germline, CDR1 is MNHEY and CDR2 is SMNVEV (reference sequence). CDR3 sequence: CASSLSEGGEQYF. CDR3 nucleotides: TGTGCCAGCAGTTTATCCGAGGGGGGAGAGCAGTACTTC.

The chain couples TRBV6-5 to TRBJ2-2; D unclear. The CDR3 is 14 residues long. V was pared by 2 bases and J by 7 bases, with 11 bases between. Germline V lookup: CDR1 MNHEY, CDR2 SVGAGI. Written as DNA, the CDR3 is TGTGCCAGCAGTTACGGGTGGCGGAACGGGGAGCTGTTTTTT. It yields the protein CASSYGWRNGELFF.

This chain links TRBV12-3 or TRBV12-4 with TRBJ2-5; no firm D call. The ends were cut back, 5 bases at V and 2 bases at J, with 9 bases in the middle. The CDR3 consists of 13 residues. In DNA, the CDR3 is TGTGCCAGCAGTAACACCTTACAAGAGACCCAGTACTTC. Translation: CASSNTLQETQYF.

This chain links TRBV30 with TRBJ2-3; D ambiguous. V was cut by 0 bases and J by 6 bases, with 7 bases left in between. The CDR3 extends over 12 amino acids. Germline V gene lookup returns CDR1 GTSNPN and CDR2 SVGIG (reference sequence). CDR3 sequence: CAWSVIADTQYF. DNA of the CDR3: TGTGCCTGGAGTGTGATTGCGGATACGCAGTATTTT.

This chain joins TRBV7-2 and TRBJ2-7, with D possibly matching TRBD1 (5 bases). V was trimmed by 2 bases and J by 4 bases, leaving 15 bases between them. CDR1 and CDR2 from the germline V gene are SGHTA and FQGNSA. This CDR3 has 15 amino acids. The CDR3 is CASSLIPGPSYEQYF. The DNA for the CDR3 is TGTGCCAGCAGCTTAATTCCAGGGCCATCTTACGAGCAGTACTTC.

The rearrangement uses TRBV9 and TRBJ1-6; weak D call: TRBD1 (6 bases). The CDR3 extends over 17 amino acids. Germline V gene data show CDR1 as SGDLS and CDR2 as YYNGEE. V shed 3 bases and J shed 4 bases, with 17 bases lying between them. The CDR3 DNA reads TGTGCCAGCAGCGATCAGGGCCCAAGGGGGTATAATTCACCCCTCCACTTT. The encoded protein is CASSDQGPRGYNSPLHF.

This clone was found once. The chain employs TRBV3-1 (or the pseudogene TRBV3-2) and TRBJ1-2, with D tentatively TRBD1 (5 bases). The CDR3 runs to 13 residues. The germline V gene has CDR1 LGHDT and CDR2 YNNKEL (reference sequence). Deletions cut 4 bases from V and 8 bases from J, with 14 bases between. CDR3 bases: TGTGCCAGCAGCCCCGGGAGGGGCAGGGGCTACACCTTC. It yields the protein CASSPGRGRGYTF.